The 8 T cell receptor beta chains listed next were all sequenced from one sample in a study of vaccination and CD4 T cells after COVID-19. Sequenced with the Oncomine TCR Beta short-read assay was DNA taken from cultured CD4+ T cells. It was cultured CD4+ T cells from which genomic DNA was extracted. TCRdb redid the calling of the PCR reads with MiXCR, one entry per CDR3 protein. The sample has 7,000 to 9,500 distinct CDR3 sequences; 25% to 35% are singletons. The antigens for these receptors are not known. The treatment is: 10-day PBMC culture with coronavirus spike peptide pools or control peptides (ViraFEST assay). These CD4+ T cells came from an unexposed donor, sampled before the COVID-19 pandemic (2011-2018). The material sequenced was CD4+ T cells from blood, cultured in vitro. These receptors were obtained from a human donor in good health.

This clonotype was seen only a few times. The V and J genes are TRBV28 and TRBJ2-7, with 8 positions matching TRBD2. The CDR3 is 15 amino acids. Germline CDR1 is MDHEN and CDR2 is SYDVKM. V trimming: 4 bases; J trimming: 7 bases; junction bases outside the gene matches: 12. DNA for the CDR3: TGTGCCAGCAGTTCCCCGGCCAGCGGGAGTGGAGAGCAGTACTTC. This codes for CASSSPASGSGEQYF.

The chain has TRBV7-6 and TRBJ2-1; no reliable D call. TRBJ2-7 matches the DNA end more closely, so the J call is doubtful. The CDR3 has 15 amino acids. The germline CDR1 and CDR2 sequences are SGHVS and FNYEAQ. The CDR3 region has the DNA TGTGCCAGCAGCTTCGGTGGGCAGACAAGCTACGAGCAGTACTTC. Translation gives CASSFGGQTSYEQYF.

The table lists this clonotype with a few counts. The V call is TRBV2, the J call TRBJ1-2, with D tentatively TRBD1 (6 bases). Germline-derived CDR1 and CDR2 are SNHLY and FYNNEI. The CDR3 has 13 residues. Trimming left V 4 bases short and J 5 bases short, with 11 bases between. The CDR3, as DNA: TGTGCCAGCAGTGTCAGGGGAAGTTATGGCTACACCTTC. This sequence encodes CASSVRGSYGYTF.

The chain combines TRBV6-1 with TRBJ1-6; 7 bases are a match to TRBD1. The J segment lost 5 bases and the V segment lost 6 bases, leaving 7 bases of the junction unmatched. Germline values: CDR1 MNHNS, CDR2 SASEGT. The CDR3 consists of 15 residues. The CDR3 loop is CASSAWGTDNSPLHF. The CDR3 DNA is TGTGCCAGCAGCGCCTGGGGGACAGATAATTCACCCCTCCACTTT.

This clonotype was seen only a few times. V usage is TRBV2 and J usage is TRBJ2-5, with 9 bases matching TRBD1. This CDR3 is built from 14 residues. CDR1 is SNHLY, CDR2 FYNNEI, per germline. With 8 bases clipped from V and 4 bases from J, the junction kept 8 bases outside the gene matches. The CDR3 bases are TGTGCCAGCTCCGGGACAGGGACGAGAGAGACCCAGTACTTC. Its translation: CASSGTGTRETQYF.

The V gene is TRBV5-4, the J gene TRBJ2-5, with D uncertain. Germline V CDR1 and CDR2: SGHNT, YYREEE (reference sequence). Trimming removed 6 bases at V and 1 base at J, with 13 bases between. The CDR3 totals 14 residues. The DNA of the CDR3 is TGTGCCAGCACCGGACGAGGCTTCCAAGAGACCCAGTACTTC. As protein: CASTGRGFQETQYF.

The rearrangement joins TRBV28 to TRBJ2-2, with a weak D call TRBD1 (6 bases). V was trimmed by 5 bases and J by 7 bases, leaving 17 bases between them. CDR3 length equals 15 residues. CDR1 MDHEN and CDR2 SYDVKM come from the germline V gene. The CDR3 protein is CASSRSQGPVGELFF. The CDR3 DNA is TGTGCCAGCAGTCGCTCTCAGGGGCCCGTCGGGGAGCTGTTTTTT.

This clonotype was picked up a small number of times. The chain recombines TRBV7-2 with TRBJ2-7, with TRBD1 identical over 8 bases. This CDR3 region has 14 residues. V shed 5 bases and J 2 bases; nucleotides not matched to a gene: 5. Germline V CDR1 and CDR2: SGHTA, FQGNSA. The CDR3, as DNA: TGTGCCAGCAGCCCCGGACAGGGCGCCTACGAGCAGTACTTC. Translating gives CASSPGQGAYEQYF.